A single sample is the source of the 21 T cell receptor beta chains below, sequenced in a study of shared clonotypes between healthy human individuals. The naive CD8 fraction comprised CD45RO-negative cells positively selected for CCR7 and excluded terminally differentiated effector memory CD45RA+ cells. Method: immunoSEQ multiplex PCR; TCRdb's copy keeps in-frame clones and lacks some. The table includes roughly 2.1 million clones, approximately 94% detected once. Sequencing was performed on naive CD8+ T cells from PBMCs. The source is a man aged 18 to 29 in good health. Some clones in this sample may be carry-over from other donors' samples.

This clone appeared once. The V call is TRBV30, the J call TRBJ2-5; possibly TRBD1 for D (7 bases). Germline CDR1 and CDR2: GTSNPN and SVGIG (reference sequence). V was shortened by 0 bases and J by 4 bases, with 21 bases between the two germline ends. This CDR3 is built from 17 residues. The CDR3 nucleotides read TGTGCCTGGAGTGTGATCCAGGGGGGCCGGATGAGAGAGACCCAGTACTTC. It codes for CAWSVIQGGRMRETQYF. Variable domain in full (rest from reference TRBV30 and TRBJ2-5): SQTIHQWPATLVQPVGSPLSLECTVEGTSNPNLYWYRQAAGRGLQLLFYSVGIGQISSEVPQNLSASRPQDRQFILSSKKLLLSDSGFYLCAWSVIQGGRMRETQYFGPGTRLLVL.

The chain links TRBV9 to TRBJ2-7, with TRBD1 matching 7 bases. V was pared by 4 bases and J by 0 bases, with 19 bases of the junction left unmatched. There are 19 residues in the CDR3. The germline CDR1 and CDR2 sequences are SGDLS and YYNGEE. CDR3 nucleotide sequence: TGTGCCAGCAGCACCAATCCGGGACAGCTTTCTACGAGCTCCTACGAGCAGTACTTC. Protein product: CASSTNPGQLSTSSYEQYF.

This clone has just one count. The gene calls are TRBV15 and TRBJ2-3; no clear D gene. This CDR3 is 13 amino acids long. Between the trimmed V and J ends, which lost 5 bases and 0 bases, there was a span of 6 bases. CDR1 and CDR2 from the germline V gene are LNHNV and YYDKDF (reference sequence). The CDR3 DNA is TGTGCCACCAGCGTCACTAGCACAGATACGCAGTATTTT. This gives the protein CATSVTSTDTQYF. Together with reference TRBV15 and TRBJ2-3, the CDR3 gives the full variable domain: DAMVIQNPRYQVTQFGKPVTLSCSQTLNHNVMYWYQQKSSQAPKLLFHYYDKDFNNEADTPDNFQSRRPNTSFCFLDIRSPGLGDTAMYLCATSVTSTDTQYFGPGTRLTVL.

This rearrangement joins TRBV14 to TRBJ2-7; D possibly corresponds to TRBD1 (5 bases). The ends were cut back, 2 bases at V and 3 bases at J, with 8 bases in the middle. The CDR3 extends over 13 amino acids. The germline gives CDR1 SGHDN, CDR2 FVKESK. The CDR3 sequence: CASSQRGYYEQYF. CDR3 coding DNA: TGTGCCAGCAGCCAAAGGGGTTACTACGAGCAGTACTTC. The full variable domain, with the rest looked up from reference TRBV14 and TRBJ2-7, is EAGVTQFPSHSVIEKGQTVTLRCDPISGHDNLYWYRRVMGKEIKFLLHFVKESKQDESGMPNNRFLAERTGGTYSTLKVQPAELEDSGVYFCASSQRGYYEQYFGPGTRLTVT.

J is TRBJ2-7 and V is TRBV7-9; D not certain. V lost 3 bases and J lost 2, with 5 bases in between. The CDR3 is 12 residues long. The germline gives CDR1 SEHNR, CDR2 FQNEAQ (reference sequence). CDR3 amino acids: CASSFFTYEQYF. CDR3 DNA sequence: TGTGCCAGCAGCTTCTTTACCTACGAGCAGTACTTC. Drawing the rest from reference TRBV7-9 and TRBJ2-7, the complete variable domain is DTGVSQNPRHKITKRGQNVTFRCDPISEHNRLYWYRQTLGQGPEFLTYFQNEAQLEKSRLLSDRFSAERPKGSFSTLEIQRTEQGDSAMYLCASSFFTYEQYFGPGTRLTVT.

The chain couples TRBV9 to TRBJ2-3, with 10 bases identical to TRBD2. The CDR3 runs 17 residues. Germline CDR1 SGDLS, CDR2 YYNGEE. J was trimmed by 11 bases and V by 0 bases; bases with no gene match: 15. CDR3 sequence (DNA): TGTGCCAGCAGCGTAGTCCCCCTAGCGGGAGACCTGAGTAGGCAGTATTTT. Amino acids: CASSVVPLAGDLSRQYF.

The chain has TRBV9 and TRBJ2-7, with a weak D call TRBD1 (5 bases). Trimming pared 3 bases from V and 7 bases from J, leaving 17 bases between. The germline CDR1 and CDR2 sequences are SGDLS and YYNGEE. The CDR3 is 14 residues long. CDR3 region: CASSADPVGREQYF. DNA for the CDR3: TGTGCCAGCAGCGCGGATCCCGTGGGGCGAGAGCAGTACTTC.

The chain uses TRBV5-1 and TRBJ2-7; D is possibly TRBD2 (5 bases). Per germline, CDR1 SGHRS and CDR2 YFSETQ. The length of the CDR3 is 19 residues. V was shortened by 0 bases and J by 3 bases, with 25 bases between the two germline ends. The CDR3 reads CASSLGYLERSYPNYEQYF. The CDR3 DNA reads TGCGCCAGCAGCTTGGGGTACTTGGAGCGGAGTTACCCCAACTACGAGCAGTACTTC.

The genes are TRBV9 and TRBJ1-1; a weak D match, TRBD1 (6 bases). The germline V gene encodes CDR1 SGDLS and CDR2 YYNGEE. Deletions cut 0 bases from V and 1 base from J, with 16 bases between. This CDR3 is 17 amino acids long. The CDR3, as DNA: TGTGCCAGCAGCGTAGCTGTCCAGGGGCCTAGGAACACTGAAGCTTTCTTT. It yields the protein CASSVAVQGPRNTEAFF.

The chain carries TRBV11-2 and TRBJ2-1; D may match TRBD1 or TRBD2 (5 bases each). V lost 5 bases, J lost 8 bases, and 28 bases lay in between. Germline lookup yields CDR1 SGHAT and CDR2 FQNNGV. The CDR3 loop spans 18 amino acids. The CDR3 DNA reads TGTGCCAGCAGCACCAGGGACCCTGAGGGAACCAGCATTGATGAGCAGTTCTTC. Its translation: CASSTRDPEGTSIDEQFF.

The rearrangement uses TRBV7-8 and TRBJ2-3; D uncertain. This CDR3 spans 14 amino acids. Germline assignment: CDR1 SGHVS and CDR2 FQNEAQ. The V end was cut by 2 bases, the J end by 4 bases, with 10 bases between. The CDR3 loop is CASSLSGRSDTQYF. The DNA of the CDR3 is TGTGCCAGCAGCTTATCGGGCCGATCAGATACGCAGTATTTT.

This chain connects TRBV27 to TRBJ2-7, with TRBD1 identical over 8 bases. CDR3 length: 16 residues. Germline V gene sequence: CDR1 MNHEY, CDR2 SMNVEV (reference sequence). The V and J ends lost 4 bases and 3 bases, in that order; junction bases with no gene match: 11. The CDR3 protein is CASSYSMGQALYEQYF. In DNA, the CDR3 is TGTGCCAGCAGTTATAGTATGGGACAGGCCCTCTACGAGCAGTACTTC.

The gene calls are TRBV27 and TRBJ1-2; no clear D. Trimming left V 0 bases short and J 2 bases short, with 10 bases between. The CDR3 extends over 15 amino acids. Germline V lookup: CDR1 MNHEY, CDR2 SMNVEV (reference sequence). This chain's CDR3 is CASSLSFGSNYGYTF. CDR3 nucleotides: TGTGCCAGCAGTTTATCGTTTGGCAGCAACTATGGCTACACCTTC.

The CDR3 DNA is TGTGCCAGCAGCTTAGGGGTAATCAGGGGGCCCCACCAAGAGACCCAGTACTTC. Translation: CASSLGVIRGPHQETQYF. The chain has TRBV11-2 and TRBJ2-5; 8 nucleotides match TRBD1. V trimming: 1 base; J trimming: 0 bases; junction bases outside the gene matches: 10. This CDR3 has 18 residues. CDR1 is SGHAT and CDR2 is FQNNGV in the germline V gene.

The genes are TRBV7-9 and TRBJ2-7; maybe TRBD1 (6 bases). Germline CDR1 and CDR2: SEHNR and FQNEAQ (reference sequence). The V gene lost 4 bases and the J gene lost 1 base, with 14 bases spanning the gap. This CDR3 contains 15 residues. CDR3 sequence (DNA): TGTGCCAGCAGCTCGAGACAGCAGGGGTCCTACGAGCAGTACTTC. Amino acid sequence: CASSSRQQGSYEQYF.

This clone was counted a single time. The genes are TRBV28 and TRBJ2-7, with unresolved D. The CDR3 extends over 14 amino acids. Trimming took 1 base from V and 1 from J, leaving 8 bases between them. Germline values: CDR1 MDHEN, CDR2 SYDVKM. The CDR3 DNA reads TGTGCCAGCAGTTTATCGGACCAATCCTACGAGCAGTACTTC. Amino acid sequence: CASSLSDQSYEQYF.

In the case of this clone: Distinct nucleotide sequences in the sample also encode this CDR3. The chain uses TRBV9 and TRBJ2-6, with D uncertain. V lost 2 bases to trimming and J lost 0 bases, with 0 bases between them. CDR3 length: 13 residues. Germline CDR1 reads SGDLS; CDR2 reads YYNGEE. CDR3 DNA: TGTGCCAGCAGCGTCTCTGGGGCCAACGTCCTGACTTTC. Translated, it gives CASSVSGANVLTF.

The V and J genes are TRBV29-1 and TRBJ2-1; 7 bases are a match to TRBD2. Germline CDR1 is SQVTM and CDR2 is ANQGSEA. The CDR3 totals 17 residues. The junction had 21 bases not matched to a gene; V was cut back by 5 bases and J by 8 bases. The chain's CDR3 is CSVTGRLIEREGDEQFF. Written as DNA, the CDR3 is TGCAGCGTTACCGGCCGCCTTATTGAGCGGGAAGGGGATGAGCAGTTCTTC.

The chain employs TRBV6-5 and TRBJ2-1, with D uncertain. Germline loops: CDR1 MNHEY, CDR2 SVGAGI. The CDR3 covers 14 residues. V gave up 4 bases and J gave up 8 bases, with 15 bases separating them. The CDR3 coding sequence is TGTGCCAGCAGTTTGGGTGGGCCTGGGGATGAGCAGTTCTTC. Amino acids: CASSLGGPGDEQFF.

Comments on this clone: The same CDR3 arises from other DNA sequences in this sample as well. This rearrangement joins TRBV29-1 to TRBJ2-7; TRBD1 is a possible D gene (6 bases). The CDR3 sequence is 12 residues long. Germline V gene data show CDR1 as SQVTM and CDR2 as ANQGSEA. The V and J ends lost 7 bases and 1 base respectively, with 11 bases between them. The CDR3 sequence is CSARDTSYEQYF. In DNA, the CDR3 is TGCAGCGCTCGGGACACTTCCTACGAGCAGTACTTC.

The rearrangement uses TRBV6-6 and TRBJ1-5; D remains ambiguous. The CDR3 totals 16 residues. In germline, CDR1 is MNHNY, CDR2 SVGAGI (reference sequence). V dropped 5 bases and J dropped 3 bases, with 17 bases sitting between them. CDR3 coding DNA: TGTGCCAGCAGTCACACGGGCGTTTTAAACAATCAGCCCCAGCATTTT. Translating it yields CASSHTGVLNNQPQHF.